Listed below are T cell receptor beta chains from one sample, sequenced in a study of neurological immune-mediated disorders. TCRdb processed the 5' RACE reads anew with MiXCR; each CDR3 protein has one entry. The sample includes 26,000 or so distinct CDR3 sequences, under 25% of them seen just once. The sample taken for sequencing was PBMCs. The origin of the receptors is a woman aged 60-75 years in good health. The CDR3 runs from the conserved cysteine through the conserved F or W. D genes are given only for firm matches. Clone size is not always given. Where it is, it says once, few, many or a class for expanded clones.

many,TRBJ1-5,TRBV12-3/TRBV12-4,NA,CASSLGGGRNQPQHF,TGTGCCAGCAGTTTAGGAGGGGGTCGTAATCAGCCCCAGCATTTT
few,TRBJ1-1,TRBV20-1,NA,CSYYGGTEAFF,TGCAGTTACTATGGGGGCACTGAAGCTTTCTTT
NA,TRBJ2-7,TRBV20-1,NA,CSARDLGRRTYEQYF,TGCAGTGCTAGAGATCTAGGGCGACGTACCTACGAGCAGTACTTC
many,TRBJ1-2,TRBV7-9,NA,CASSLDGYTF,TGTGCCAGCAGCTTAGATGGCTACACCTTC
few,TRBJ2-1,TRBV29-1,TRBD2,CSGQVFIAGHNEQFF,TGCAGCGGCCAGGTTTTTATAGCGGGACACAATGAGCAGTTCTTC
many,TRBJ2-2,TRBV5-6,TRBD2,CASSFDLTSGRDTGELFF,TGTGCCAGCAGCTTCGACTTGACTAGCGGGAGAGACACCGGGGAGCTGTTTTTT
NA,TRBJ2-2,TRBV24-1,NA,CATSDFASAASTGELFF,TGTGCCACCAGTGATTTCGCGTCCGCGGCTTCCACCGGGGAGCTGTTTTTT
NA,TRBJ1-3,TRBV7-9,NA,CASRTPGGTENTIYF,TGTGCCAGCAGGACTCCAGGAGGAACTGAAAACACCATATATTTT
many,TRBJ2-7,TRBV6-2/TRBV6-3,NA,CASSYSYRESYEQYF,TGTGCCAGCAGTTACTCGTACCGGGAGAGCTACGAGCAGTACTTC
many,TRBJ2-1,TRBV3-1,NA,CASSHTPSWGNYISNEQFF,TGTGCCAGCAGCCACACCCCGTCCTGGGGGAACTATATAAGCAATGAGCAGTTCTTC
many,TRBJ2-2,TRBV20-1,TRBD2,CSAGGLAGAPGELFF,TGCAGTGCTGGTGGACTAGCGGGAGCTCCCGGGGAGCTGTTTTTT
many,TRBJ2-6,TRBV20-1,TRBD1,CSARERGPSSGANVLTF,TGCAGTGCTAGAGAGAGGGGGCCTAGCTCTGGGGCCAACGTCCTGACTTTC
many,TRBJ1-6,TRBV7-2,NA,CASSLDSYNSPLHF,TGTGCCAGCAGCCTTGACAGCTATAATTCACCCCTCCACTTT
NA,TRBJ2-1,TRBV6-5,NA,CATWAGGGNEQFF,TGTGCCACCTGGGCAGGGGGGGGAAATGAGCAGTTCTTC
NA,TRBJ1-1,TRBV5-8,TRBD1,CASSLTGGPTEAFF,TGTGCCAGCAGCTTGACAGGGGGCCCCACTGAAGCTTTCTTT
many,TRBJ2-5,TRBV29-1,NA,CSVVRGETQYF,TGCAGCGTTGTCCGGGGAGAGACCCAGTACTTC
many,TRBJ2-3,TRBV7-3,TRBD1,CASSLNRIGTGEGGTQYF,TGTGCCAGCAGCTTAAATCGTATTGGGACAGGGGAGGGCGGTACGCAGTATTTT
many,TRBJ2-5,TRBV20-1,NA,CSAPQGGETQYF,TGCAGTGCTCCGCAAGGGGGGGAGACCCAGTACTTC
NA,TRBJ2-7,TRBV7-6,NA,CASSLAGQTYEQYF,TGTGCCAGCAGCTTAGCCGGCCAGACCTACGAGCAGTACTTC
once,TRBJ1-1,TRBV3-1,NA,CASSQDGREKAFF,TGTGCCAGCAGCCAAGACGGTAGGGAGAAAGCTTTCTTT
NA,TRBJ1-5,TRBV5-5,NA,CASSLWGEGNQPQHF,TGTGCCAGCAGCTTATGGGGGGAAGGCAATCAGCCCCAGCATTTT
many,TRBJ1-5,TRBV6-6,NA,CASSHLAGNQPQHF,TGTGCCAGCAGTCACCTCGCAGGCAATCAGCCCCAGCATTTT
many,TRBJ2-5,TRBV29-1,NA,CSVEASRGTQYF,TGCAGCGTTGAGGCCTCACGAGGAACCCAGTACTTC
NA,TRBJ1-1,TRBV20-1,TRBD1,CIARDWGQGLNFRSTEAFF,TGCATTGCTAGAGATTGGGGACAGGGGCTGAACTTTCGAAGTACTGAAGCTTTCTTT
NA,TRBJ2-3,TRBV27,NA,CASSTKHTDTQYF,TGTGCCAGCAGTACTAAACACACAGATACGCAGTATTTT
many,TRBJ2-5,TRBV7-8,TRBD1,CASSIRQGGETQYF,TGTGCCAGCAGCATAAGACAGGGGGGAGAGACCCAGTACTTC
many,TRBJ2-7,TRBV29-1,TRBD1,CSVEDPSGQYYEQYF,TGCAGCGTTGAAGATCCATCGGGACAGTACTACGAGCAGTACTTC
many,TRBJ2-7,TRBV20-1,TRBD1,CSARDRAYEQYF,TGCAGTGCCAGGGACAGGGCCTACGAGCAGTACTTC
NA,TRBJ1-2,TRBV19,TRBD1,CASSASWDRKDYGYTF,TGTGCCAGTAGTGCTTCATGGGACAGAAAAGACTATGGCTACACCTTC
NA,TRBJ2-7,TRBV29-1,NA,CSVVTGEQYF,TGCAGCGTTGTCACGGGGGAGCAGTACTTC
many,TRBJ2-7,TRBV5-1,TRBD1,CASSSGQGAGEQYF,TGCGCCAGCAGCTCGGGACAGGGGGCAGGGGAGCAGTACTTC
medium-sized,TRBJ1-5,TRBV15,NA,CATSRDRTESQPQHF,TGTGCCACCAGCAGAGATCGTACCGAAAGTCAGCCCCAGCATTTT
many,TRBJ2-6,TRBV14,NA,CASSQRGPGANVLTF,TGTGCCAGCAGTCAGAGGGGACCCGGGGCCAACGTCCTGACTTTC
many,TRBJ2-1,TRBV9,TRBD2,CASSSQDSGGYNEQFF,TGTGCCAGCAGCTCCCAGGATAGCGGGGGATACAATGAGCAGTTCTTC
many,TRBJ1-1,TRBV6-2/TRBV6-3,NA,CASSYWGGTEAFF,TGTGCCAGCAGTTACTGGGGAGGTACTGAAGCTTTCTTT
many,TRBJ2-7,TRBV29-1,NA,CNDVSYEQYF,TGCAACGACGTTTCCTACGAGCAGTACTTC
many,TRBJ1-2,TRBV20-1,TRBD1,CSAMPKRDRGFGHHGYTF,TGCAGTGCTATGCCAAAGAGGGACAGGGGCTTCGGGCATCATGGCTACACCTTC
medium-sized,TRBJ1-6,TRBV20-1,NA,CSASTPDSSYNSPLHF,TGCAGTGCTTCAACACCTGATAGCTCCTATAATTCACCCCTCCACTTT
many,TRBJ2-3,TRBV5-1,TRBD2,CASSLVAGGSTDTQYF,TGCGCCAGCAGCTTGGTGGCGGGGGGGAGCACAGATACGCAGTATTTT
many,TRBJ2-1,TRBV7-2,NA,CASSSTVRGEQFF,TGTGCCAGCAGCTCGACGGTTAGGGGTGAGCAGTTCTTC
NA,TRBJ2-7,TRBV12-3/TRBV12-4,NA,CASSPQWYEQYF,TGTGCCAGCAGCCCACAGTGGTACGAGCAGTACTTC
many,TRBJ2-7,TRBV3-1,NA,CASSPRTVIGYEQYF,TGTGCCAGCAGCCCGAGGACCGTTATTGGGTACGAGCAGTACTTC
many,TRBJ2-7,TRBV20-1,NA,CSARDIRTPTYEQYF,TGCAGTGCTAGAGATATTAGGACTCCTACCTACGAGCAGTACTTC
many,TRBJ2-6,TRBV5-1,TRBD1,CASSAGQGFGANVLTF,TGCGCCAGCAGTGCGGGACAGGGATTTGGGGCCAACGTCCTGACTTTC
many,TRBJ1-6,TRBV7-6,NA,CASSFSARDSPLHF,TGTGCCAGCAGCTTTAGCGCCCGGGATTCACCCCTCCACTTT
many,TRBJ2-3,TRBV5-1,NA,CASSLQGPIDTQYF,TGCGCCAGCAGCTTACAGGGTCCAATAGATACGCAGTATTTT
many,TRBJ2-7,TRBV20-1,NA,CSAPVTSSYEQYF,TGCAGTGCCCCCGTAACTAGTTCCTACGAGCAGTACTTC
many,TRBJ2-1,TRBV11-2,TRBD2,CASALGGGNEQFF,TGTGCCAGCGCTCTCGGGGGGGGCAATGAGCAGTTCTTC
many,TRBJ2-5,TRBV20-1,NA,CSARVSRQQETQYF,TGCAGTGCTAGAGTGAGTCGGCAGCAAGAGACCCAGTACTTC
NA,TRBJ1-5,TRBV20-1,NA,CSAREFREGSIGFDQPQHF,TGCAGTGCTAGAGAATTTAGGGAGGGTTCGATAGGGTTTGATCAGCCCCAGCATTTT
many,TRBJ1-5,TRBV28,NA,CASRVAAVSNQPQHF,TGTGCCAGCAGGGTGGCGGCGGTAAGCAATCAGCCCCAGCATTTT
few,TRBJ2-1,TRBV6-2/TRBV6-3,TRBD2,CASSYNLAGEYNEQFF,TGTGCCAGCAGTTACAACCTAGCGGGGGAGTACAATGAGCAGTTCTTC
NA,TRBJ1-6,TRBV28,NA,CASSYVDSSSSPLHF,TGTGCCAGCAGCTATGTGGACAGTTCGAGTTCACCCCTCCACTTT